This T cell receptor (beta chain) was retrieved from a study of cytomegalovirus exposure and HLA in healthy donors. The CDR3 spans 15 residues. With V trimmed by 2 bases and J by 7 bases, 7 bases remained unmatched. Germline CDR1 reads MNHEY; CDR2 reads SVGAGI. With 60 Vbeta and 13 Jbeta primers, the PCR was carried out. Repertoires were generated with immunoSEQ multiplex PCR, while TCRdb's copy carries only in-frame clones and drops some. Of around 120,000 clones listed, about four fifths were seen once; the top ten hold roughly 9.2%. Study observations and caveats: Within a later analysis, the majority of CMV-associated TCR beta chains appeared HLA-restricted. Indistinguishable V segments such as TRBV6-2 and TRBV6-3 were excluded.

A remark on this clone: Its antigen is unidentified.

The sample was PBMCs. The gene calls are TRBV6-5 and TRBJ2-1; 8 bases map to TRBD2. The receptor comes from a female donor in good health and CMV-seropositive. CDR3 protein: CASSYAGGLLNEQFF. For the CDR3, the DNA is TGTGCCAGCAGTTACGCGGGGGGTCTACTTAATGAGCAGTTCTTC.